The T cell receptor (beta chain) described here comes from a study of blood T cell repertoires in COVID-19 (TCRdb year 2020). Some background on the complete study: Collaborator samples came from the United States, Italy and Spain and covered acute and convalescent phases of COVID-19. Where HLA class I and class II types were available, the types were taken from metadata supplied by the sample provider, not from assay-based typing. The material from the prospective study consisted of cDNA or gDNA derived from T cells, B-cell-depleted T cells, or PBMCs. Samples came from the ongoing ImmuneRACE study (first 160 participants) plus 1,254 subjects from 6 global collaborators. The repertoires were released in a freely available public database intended as a resource for research on the immune response to SARS-CoV-2. Deeply sampled blood TCRbeta repertoires from subjects exposed to, actively infected with, or recovered from COVID-19 were included in the dataset. The sample metadata nearly always contained a de-identified subject ID, COVID-19 status, age in years and sex.

TCRbeta CDR3 regions were amplified from genomic DNA using the immunoSEQ Assay, a bias-controlled multiplex PCR. From the authors' description of their analysis: The number of nucleated cells in each sample was estimated from the amplification of reference gene primers within the assay. Sequence reads were collapsed and filtered to measure the absolute abundance of every unique TCRbeta CDR3 rearrangement. For each sample, productive Simpson clonality was calculated as the square root of Simpson's diversity index over productive rearrangements. As stored in TCRdb, this immuneACCESS dataset retains in-frame rearrangements with V and J assigned. A fraction of the clones does not appear; measured against another copy, unresolved V genes explain less than half of the discrepancy, and the remainder lacks a known reason. That table furnishes V, J and clone size, whereas the DNA furnished D and trimming. The sample table holds about 98,000 clones, of which around 82% were seen once. The ten biggest clones cover approximately 11% of the sample.

In regard to this clone: It lacks a known antigen. Base qualities were left out, and no much larger clone turns up one base away.

Collaborating institutions collected whole blood in K2EDTA tubes following their own protocols. For TCRbeta analysis, collaborator samples were shipped as frozen whole blood, as isolated PBMCs, or as DNA extracted from either sample type. The germline V gene supplies CDR1 SGHDT and CDR2 YYEEEE. The CDR3 spans 13 residues, from the cysteine through the phenylalanine. Of all the DNA, just the CDR3 is kept, 39 bases in frame from base 1. V is cut by 0 bases and J by 8 bases, and the space between the germline ends is 11 bases. General conclusions and limits of the study: How much clinical and demographic metadata was included differed by source and by participant, and the metadata was provided uncurated.

This TCR was sampled from a man between 65 and 85 years old with active or convalescent COVID-19. The sequence joins TRBV5-6 to TRBJ1-2; no D segment can be confidently identified. The specimen was peripheral blood. The nucleotide sequence reads TGTGCCAGCAGCTTGGGCGGGAATATCGGCTACACCTTC. This is translated as CASSLGGNIGYTF.